The 3 T cell receptor beta chains below were found in one sample sequenced in a study of CD8 T cells in ankylosing spondylitis. Study-wide points: One TCR beta motif, made up of fewer than 10 highly homologous variants, appeared characteristic of ankylosing spondylitis blood.

No antigen has been assigned to these receptors. Via MiXCR, TCRdb re-called the 5' RACE reads, giving one row per CDR3 protein. The sample yields a few hundred thousand distinct CDR3 sequences, 20% to 25% seen once. The sequenced sample consisted of blood, either unsorted or a sorted T cell fraction (not recorded which). These receptors were collected from a male donor with ankylosing spondylitis.

This clonotype showed up just a few times. The chain is built from TRBV5-1 and TRBJ1-2, with 7 bases aligning to TRBD1. Germline V gives CDR1 SGHRS, CDR2 YFSETQ. This CDR3 contains 14 residues. Unmatched junction bases numbered 2, after V lost 2 bases and J lost 1 base. The CDR3 spells CASSLQGFNYGYTF. The CDR3 DNA sequence: TGCGCCAGCAGCTTACAGGGGTTTAACTATGGCTACACCTTC.

The chain is built from TRBV5-1 and TRBJ1-1, with a possible D match to TRBD1 (5 bases). Trimming took 4 bases from V and 2 from J, leaving 18 bases between them. CDR1 and CDR2 from the germline V gene are SGHRS and YFSETQ. This CDR3 spans 16 amino acids. CDR3 amino acids: CASSPAVGRGNTEAFF. As DNA, the CDR3 is TGCGCCAGCAGCCCGGCGGTGGGGAGGGGTAACACTGAAGCTTTCTTT.

The chain links TRBV30 to TRBJ2-7; 10 bases are a match to TRBD1. Trimming cost V 2 bases and J 6 bases; bases outside gene matches: 7. Germline-derived CDR1 and CDR2 are GTSNPN and SVGIG (reference sequence). This CDR3 is 14 amino acids long. CDR3: CAWSRGQGTLEQYF. CDR3 coding DNA: TGTGCCTGGAGTAGGGGACAGGGGACCCTCGAGCAGTACTTC. Together with reference TRBV30 and TRBJ2-7, the CDR3 gives the full variable domain: SQTIHQWPATLVQPVGSPLSLECTVEGTSNPNLYWYRQAAGRGLQLLFYSVGIGQISSEVPQNLSASRPQDRQFILSSKKLLLSDSGFYLCAWSRGQGTLEQYFGPGTRLTVT.